The clone carrying this T cell receptor (beta chain) was observed many times. The data belong to a study of prognosis after radiotherapy for stage I lung cancer. This CDR3 comprises 15 residues. The germline V gene has CDR1 LNHDA and CDR2 SQIVND (reference sequence). Trimming took 0 bases from V and 7 from J, leaving 13 bases between them. The genomic DNA TCR beta CDR3 region underwent two rounds of multiplex PCR. The first round of PCR was done with primers that matched each TRBV and TRBJ gene. MiXCR, applied by TCRdb to the multiplex PCR reads, yields one record per CDR3 protein. The repertoire includes roughly 11,000 distinct CDR3 sequences, approximately 40% of them detected once, and roughly 50% sits in the top ten.

The chain recombines TRBV19 with TRBJ1-5, with D perhaps matching TRBD1 (6 bases). The TCR originated in a donor older than 45 with non-small cell lung cancer. Here the sequenced sample was PBMCs, taken before or after stereotactic body radiation therapy (not recorded which). The DNA for the CDR3 is TGTGCCAGTAGTATAGATGGGGGGCTGTCGCAGCCCCAGCATTTT. Residues: CASSIDGGLSQPQHF.